Below are 13 T cell receptor beta chains sequenced from a single sample in a study of CD8+CD57+ T cells in acquired aplastic anemia. Genomic DNA templated the TCR beta VDJ and CDR3 profiling. TCRdb passed the reads through MiXCR, listing each CDR3 protein once. Of 160,000 or so distinct CDR3 sequences listed, about 45% are singletons. Patients chosen for sequencing had CD8+CD57+ cells that had expanded, as shown by flow cytometry. The material sequenced was sorted CD4+, CD8+, or CD8+CD57+ T cells (not recorded which) from PBMCs. The source of these receptors is a human donor with aplastic anemia.

The CDR3 bases are TGCGCCAGCAGCGTCTCCGATGAGCAGTTCTTC. Amino acids: CASSVSDEQFF. V usage is TRBV5-1 and J usage is TRBJ2-1, with D unclear. Trimming left V 4 bases short and J 8 bases short, with 7 bases between. The germline gives CDR1 SGHRS, CDR2 YFSETQ. The CDR3 length is 11 residues.

This CDR3 is CATSRRGDPFYEQYF. The CDR3 bases are TGTGCCACCAGCAGGCGCGGGGACCCTTTCTACGAGCAGTACTTC. This chain connects TRBV15 to TRBJ2-7, with TRBD2 as a possible D gene (6 bases). The germline CDR1 and CDR2 sequences are LNHNV and YYDKDF (reference sequence). The CDR3 length is 15 residues. Trimming left V 3 bases short and J 3 bases short, with 15 bases between.

The genes are TRBV10-1 and TRBJ1-1, with unresolved D. The CDR3 is 13 residues long. Germline CDR1 WNHNN, CDR2 SYGVQD (reference sequence). Trimming left V 4 bases short and J 6 bases short, with 12 bases between. Written as DNA, the CDR3 is TGCGCCAGCAGTGTGTCCTTAGGCGCTGAAGCTTTCTTT. Translated, it gives CASSVSLGAEAFF.

The chain links TRBV7-9 to TRBJ2-6; 9 positions match TRBD1. V was clipped by 5 bases and J by 15 bases; unmatched bases: 2. CDR3 length: 11 residues. Germline V gene sequence: CDR1 SEHNR, CDR2 FQNEAQ (reference sequence). The CDR3 spells CASSRDRDLTF. CDR3 nucleotide sequence: TGTGCCAGCAGCCGGGACAGGGACCTGACTTTC.

The chain employs TRBV29-1 and TRBJ1-5; D may be TRBD1 (5 bases). Germline lookup yields CDR1 SQVTM and CDR2 ANQGSEA. Trimming removed 8 bases from V and 3 bases from J, with 14 bases in between. The CDR3 runs 13 residues. CDR3 sequence reads: CSLGPGNNQPQHF. CDR3 nucleotides: TGCAGCTTAGGGCCAGGGAACAATCAGCCCCAGCATTTT.

The rearrangement uses TRBV24-1 and TRBJ1-5; D unresolved. Germline lookup yields CDR1 KGHDR and CDR2 SFDVKD. Deletions cut 6 bases from V and 3 bases from J, with 8 bases between. The CDR3 totals 13 residues. DNA for the CDR3: TGTGCCACCAGTCGGGCAGTCAATCAGCCCCAGCATTTT. This translates into CATSRAVNQPQHF.

This clonotype was detected ten times or more. The chain uses TRBV6-1 and TRBJ1-6; D is unclear. This CDR3 is 11 amino acids long. Germline assignment: CDR1 MNHNS and CDR2 SASEGT. V was cut by 3 bases and J by 10 bases, with 4 bases left in between. The CDR3 loop reads CASSDASPLHF. In nucleotides, the CDR3 is TGTGCCAGCAGTGACGCGTCACCCCTCCACTTT.

This clonotype appeared once. Being one base from a much bigger clone, this may be a read error. The rearrangement links TRBV11-1 to TRBJ2-1; 8 bases agree with TRBD2. The CDR3 is 17 residues long. Germline CDR1 and CDR2: SGHAT and FQDESV (reference sequence). Losses at the gene ends were 3 bases for V and 5 bases for J; bases not matched to a gene: 12. CDR3 DNA sequence: TGTGCCAGCAGCTTTGCTGAATTAAGACTAGCGCACAATGAGCAGTTCTTC. It yields the protein CASSFAELRLAHNEQFF. Together with reference TRBV11-1 and TRBJ2-1, the CDR3 gives the full variable domain: EAEVAQSPRYKITEKSQAVAFWCDPISGHATLYWYRQILGQGPELLVQFQDESVVDDSQLPKDRFSAERLKGVDSTLKIQPAELGDSAMYLCASSFAELRLAHNEQFFGPGTRLTVL.

This clonotype was found many times. The chain has TRBV4-3 and TRBJ2-5; D is uncertain. From germline, CDR1 is LGHNA and CDR2 YSLEER. V lost 4 bases, J lost 2 bases, and 8 bases lay in between. CDR3 length equals 13 residues. CDR3 in amino acids: CASSRRWQETQYF. The DNA of the CDR3 is TGCGCCAGCAGCCGCAGGTGGCAAGAGACCCAGTACTTC.

Concerning this clonotype: A read error may be the cause here, since a much bigger clone is one base away. This chain links TRBV10-3 with TRBJ1-1; 10 nucleotides match TRBD1. This CDR3 is 14 amino acids long. Germline V gene sequence: CDR1 ENHRY, CDR2 SYGVKD. V was pared by 10 bases and J by 7 bases, with 12 bases of the junction left unmatched. DNA for the CDR3: TGTGCCAGCAGCCAGACAGGGGGCGCACTTGAAGCTTTCTTT. It is translated as CASSQTGGALEAFF.

This clonotype was recorded many times. The chain links TRBV12-3 or TRBV12-4 to TRBJ1-2; no clear D. This CDR3 spans 13 amino acids. V lost 3 bases and J lost 7, with 12 bases in between. CDR3 amino acids: CASSFPLDVGYTF. The CDR3 nucleotides read TGTGCCAGCAGTTTTCCCCTCGACGTTGGCTACACCTTC.

The rearrangement links TRBV2 to TRBJ2-7; perhaps TRBD1 as D (6 bases). Trimming removed 6 bases at V and 6 bases at J, with 12 bases between. The CDR3 runs to 12 residues. Germline CDR1 and CDR2: SNHLY and FYNNEI. CDR3 DNA sequence: TGTGCCAGCAGCTTTACAGGGAGCGAGCAGTACTTC. Its protein is CASSFTGSEQYF. The whole variable domain, remainder taken from reference TRBV2 and TRBJ2-7, is EPEVTQTPSHQVTQMGQEVILRCVPISNHLYFYWYRQILGQKVEFLVSFYNNEISEKSEIFDDQFSVERPDGSNFTLKIRSTKLEDSAMYFCASSFTGSEQYFGPGTRLTVT.

Details on this clonotype: This may stem from a read error, because a much larger clone lies one nucleotide away. The chain employs TRBV6-1 and TRBJ2-1; TRBD2 aligns across 7 bases. Looked up from germline, CDR1 is MNHNS and CDR2 is SASEGT. This CDR3 has 16 amino acids. Germline trimming cut 6 bases from V and 0 bases from J; bases unmatched to any gene: 8. The CDR3 reads CASSKASGYSYNEQFF. The CDR3 DNA reads TGTGCCAGCAGCAAGGCTAGCGGTTACTCCTACAATGAGCAGTTCTTC.